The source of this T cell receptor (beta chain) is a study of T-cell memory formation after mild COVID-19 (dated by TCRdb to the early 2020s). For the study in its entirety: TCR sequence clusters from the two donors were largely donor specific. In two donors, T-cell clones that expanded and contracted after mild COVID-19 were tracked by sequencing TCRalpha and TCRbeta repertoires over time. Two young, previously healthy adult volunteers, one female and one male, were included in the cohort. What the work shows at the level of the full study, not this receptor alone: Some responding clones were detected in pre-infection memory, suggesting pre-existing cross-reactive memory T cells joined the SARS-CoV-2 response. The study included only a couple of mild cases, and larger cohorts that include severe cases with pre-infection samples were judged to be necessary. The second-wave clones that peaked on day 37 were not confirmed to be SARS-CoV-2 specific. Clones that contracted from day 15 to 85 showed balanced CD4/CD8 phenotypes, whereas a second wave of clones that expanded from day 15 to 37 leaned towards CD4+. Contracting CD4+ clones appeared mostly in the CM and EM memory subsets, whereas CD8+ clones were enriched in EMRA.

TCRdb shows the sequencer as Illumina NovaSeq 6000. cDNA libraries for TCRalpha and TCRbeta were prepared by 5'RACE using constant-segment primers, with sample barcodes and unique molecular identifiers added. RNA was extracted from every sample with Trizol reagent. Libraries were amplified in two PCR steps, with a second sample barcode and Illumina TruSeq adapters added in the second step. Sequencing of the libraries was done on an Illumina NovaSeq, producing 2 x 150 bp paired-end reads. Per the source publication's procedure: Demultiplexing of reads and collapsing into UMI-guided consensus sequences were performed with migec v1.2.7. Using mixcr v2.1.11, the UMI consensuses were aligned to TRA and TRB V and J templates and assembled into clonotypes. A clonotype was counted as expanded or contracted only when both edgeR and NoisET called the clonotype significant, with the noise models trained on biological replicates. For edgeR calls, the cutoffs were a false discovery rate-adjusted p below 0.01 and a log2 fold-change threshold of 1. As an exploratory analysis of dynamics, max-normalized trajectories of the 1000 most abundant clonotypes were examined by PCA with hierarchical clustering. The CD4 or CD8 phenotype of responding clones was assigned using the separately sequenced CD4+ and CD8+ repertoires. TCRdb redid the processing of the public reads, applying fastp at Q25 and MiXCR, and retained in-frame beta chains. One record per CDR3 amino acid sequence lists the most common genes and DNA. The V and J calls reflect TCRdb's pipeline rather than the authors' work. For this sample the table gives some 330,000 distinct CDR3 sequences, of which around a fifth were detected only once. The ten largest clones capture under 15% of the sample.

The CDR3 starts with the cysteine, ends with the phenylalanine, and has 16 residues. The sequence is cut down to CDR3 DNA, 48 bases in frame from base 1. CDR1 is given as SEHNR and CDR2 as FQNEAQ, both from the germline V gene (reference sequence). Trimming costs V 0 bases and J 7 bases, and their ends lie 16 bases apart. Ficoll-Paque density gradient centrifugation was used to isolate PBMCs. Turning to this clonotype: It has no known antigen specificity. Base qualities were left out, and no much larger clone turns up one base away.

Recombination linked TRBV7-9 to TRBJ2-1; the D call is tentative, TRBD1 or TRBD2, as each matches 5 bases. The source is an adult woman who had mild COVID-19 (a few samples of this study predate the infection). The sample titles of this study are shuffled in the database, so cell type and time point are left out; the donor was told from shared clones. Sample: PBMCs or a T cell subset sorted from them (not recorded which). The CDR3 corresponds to CASSLAFGGVSNEQFF. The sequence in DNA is TGTGCCAGCAGCTTAGCCTTTGGGGGAGTGTCGAATGAGCAGTTCTTC. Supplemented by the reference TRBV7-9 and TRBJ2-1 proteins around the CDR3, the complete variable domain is DTGVSQNPRHKITKRGQNVTFRCDPISEHNRLYWYRQTLGQGPEFLTYFQNEAQLEKSRLLSDRFSAERPKGSFSTLEIQRTEQGDSAMYLCASSLAFGGVSNEQFFGPGTRLTVL.